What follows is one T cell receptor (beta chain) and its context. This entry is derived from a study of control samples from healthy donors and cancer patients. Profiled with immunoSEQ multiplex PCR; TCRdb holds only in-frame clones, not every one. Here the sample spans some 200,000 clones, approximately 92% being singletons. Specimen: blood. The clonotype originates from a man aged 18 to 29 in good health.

CDR3 residues: CASSPRTVTFTGELFF. As DNA, the CDR3 is TGTGCCAGCAGCCCCCGTACAGTAACTTTCACCGGGGAGCTGTTTTTT. The chain combines TRBV9 with TRBJ2-2; the D is unclear. Trimming pared 4 bases from V and 4 bases from J, leaving 17 bases between. The CDR3 has 16 amino acids. Germline V gene sequence: CDR1 SGDLS, CDR2 YYNGEE.